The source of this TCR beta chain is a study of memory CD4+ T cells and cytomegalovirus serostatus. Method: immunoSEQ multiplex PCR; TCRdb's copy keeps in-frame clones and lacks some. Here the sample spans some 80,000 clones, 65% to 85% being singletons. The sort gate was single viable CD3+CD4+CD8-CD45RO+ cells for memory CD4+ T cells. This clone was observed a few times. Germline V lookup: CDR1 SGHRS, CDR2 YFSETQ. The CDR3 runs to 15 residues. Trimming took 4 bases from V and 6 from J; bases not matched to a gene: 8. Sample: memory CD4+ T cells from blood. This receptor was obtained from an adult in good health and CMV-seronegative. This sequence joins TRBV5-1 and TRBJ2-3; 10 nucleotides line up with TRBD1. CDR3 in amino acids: CASSTGQGGPDTQYF. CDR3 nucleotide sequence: TGCGCCAGCAGCACCGGACAGGGGGGACCGGATACGCAGTATTTT.